Following are 21 T cell receptor beta chains from one sample sequenced in a study of cytomegalovirus exposure and HLA in healthy donors. Vbeta (60) and Jbeta (13) primers were used in the PCR. Clones were read by immunoSEQ multiplex PCR, and TCRdb kept only the in-frame ones, dropping some. The table has 100,000 to 120,000 clones, more than 60% seen once. The source material was PBMCs. These receptors came from a woman aged 40 to 49 in good health and CMV-seropositive.

The chain combines TRBV9 with TRBJ1-1; possible D gene TRBD1, 6 bases. CDR1 is SGDLS and CDR2 is YYNGEE in the germline V gene. Trimming took off 7 bases at V and 1 base at J, with 11 bases between the two ends. The CDR3 spans 13 residues. The CDR3 spells CASSKTGNTEAFF. The CDR3, as DNA: TGTGCCAGCTCAAAGACAGGGAACACTGAAGCTTTCTTT.

V and J are TRBV28 and TRBJ2-7, with D possibly matching TRBD1 (5 bases). The CDR3 totals 15 residues. The germline V gene has CDR1 MDHEN and CDR2 SYDVKM. The V end lost 0 bases, the J end lost 0 bases, and 9 bases lay between the germline ends. CDR3 sequence (DNA): TGTGCCAGCAGTTTATGGGACACGAGCTCCTACGAGCAGTACTTC. Translated, it gives CASSLWDTSSYEQYF.

The sample holds one count of this clone. The rearrangement uses TRBV28 and TRBJ2-1; D might be TRBD1 (6 bases). The germline V and J ends were trimmed by 6 bases and 6 bases, with 12 bases remaining between them. The CDR3 spans 13 residues. CDR1 and CDR2 (germline): MDHEN, SYDVKM. The CDR3 loop is CASRNRELNEQFF. CDR3 nucleotides: TGTGCCAGCAGGAACAGGGAACTCAATGAGCAGTTCTTC.

The chain couples TRBV27 to TRBJ1-2, with unresolved D. Trimming stripped 6 bases from V and 6 bases from J, with 17 bases between. CDR1 and CDR2 from the germline V gene are MNHEY and SMNVEV (reference sequence). This CDR3 region has 14 residues. In nucleotides, the CDR3 is TGTGCCAGCAGCCCCACCGGTTGGTTTGATGGCTACACCTTC. Protein sequence: CASSPTGWFDGYTF.

The V gene is TRBV6-5, the J gene TRBJ2-7; 9 bases align to TRBD2. V lost 4 bases, J lost 7 bases, and 8 bases stayed unmatched. The CDR3 is 14 residues long. Germline V gene sequence: CDR1 MNHEY, CDR2 SVGAGI. This chain's CDR3 is CASSSRTSDKEQYF. DNA for the CDR3: TGTGCCAGCAGTTCAAGGACTAGCGATAAGGAGCAGTACTTC.

The chain joins TRBV18 to TRBJ1-2; 9 bases are shared with TRBD1. The CDR3 has 14 amino acids. CDR1 KGHSH and CDR2 LQKENI come from the germline V gene. After removal of 3 bases from V and 6 bases from J, the junction contained 5 bases not matched to a gene. CDR3 protein: CASSPRQGVDGYTF. Here the CDR3 DNA reads TGTGCCAGCTCACCCAGACAGGGGGTGGATGGCTACACCTTC.

The count of this clone is one. The CDR3 DNA reads TGCGCCAGCAGCTTGTGGTCGGGGACAGGGATAAAAGAGACCCAGTACTTC. The encoded protein is CASSLWSGTGIKETQYF. The chain uses TRBV5-1 and TRBJ2-5; TRBD1 matches 9 bases. Germline V lookup: CDR1 SGHRS, CDR2 YFSETQ. The CDR3 spans 17 residues. After removal of 1 base from V and 3 bases from J, the junction contained 10 bases not matched to a gene.

The chain combines TRBV28 with TRBJ2-2; the match to TRBD2 covers 9 bases. CDR1 MDHEN and CDR2 SYDVKM come from the germline V gene. Trimming cost V 5 bases and J 7 bases; bases outside gene matches: 11. The CDR3 has 16 residues. CDR3 loop: CASSGFPGLASGELFF. The CDR3 region has the DNA TGTGCCAGCAGTGGTTTTCCGGGACTAGCTAGCGGGGAGCTGTTTTTT.

This rearrangement joins TRBV5-5 to TRBJ1-1; 9 bases are a match to TRBD1. This CDR3 has 17 residues. CDR1 is SGHKS, CDR2 YYEKEE, per germline (reference sequence). The V gene end was trimmed by 4 bases and the J gene end by 6 bases; junction bases not matched to a gene: 16. CDR3 DNA sequence: TGTGCCAGCAGCCCGGACAGGGGTGATAATCAGCACTCTGAAGCTTTCTTT. It codes for CASSPDRGDNQHSEAFF.

This clone was observed a handful of times. The chain has TRBV11-2 and TRBJ1-4; the match to TRBD1 covers 10 bases. This CDR3 contains 15 residues. With 7 bases clipped from V and 8 bases from J, the junction kept 10 bases outside the gene matches. Per the germline V gene, CDR1 is SGHAT and CDR2 is FQNNGV. This chain's CDR3 is CASTETRDRGEKLFF. In nucleotides, the CDR3 is TGTGCCAGCACCGAGACCCGGGACAGGGGCGAAAAACTGTTTTTT.

This clone was observed a single time. The genes are TRBV29-1 and TRBJ1-1, with D uncertain. V gave up 6 bases and J gave up 0 bases, with 11 bases separating them. The CDR3 runs 13 residues. Per the germline V gene, CDR1 is SQVTM and CDR2 is ANQGSEA. The CDR3, as DNA: TGCAGCGTGACACCTCGACTGAACACTGAAGCTTTCTTT. It encodes CSVTPRLNTEAFF.

V is TRBV9 and J is TRBJ1-2; 11 nucleotides agree with TRBD1. Germline values: CDR1 SGDLS, CDR2 YYNGEE. The CDR3 runs to 14 residues. J lost 4 bases, V lost 3 bases, and 2 bases had no gene match. CDR3 region: CASSAGTGGYGYTF. As DNA, the CDR3 is TGTGCCAGCAGCGCCGGGACAGGGGGCTATGGCTACACCTTC.

This clone was seen a handful of times. The DNA for the CDR3 is TGCGCCAGCAGCTCTAGACCGAACACTGAAGCTTTCTTT. As protein: CASSSRPNTEAFF. This sequence joins TRBV4-1 and TRBJ1-1; D not resolved. V was clipped by 5 bases and J by 1 base, with 8 bases between them. CDR3 length: 13 residues. The germline V gene has CDR1 MGHRA and CDR2 YSYEKL.

The chain combines TRBV10-3 with TRBJ2-5; 8 nucleotides align to TRBD1. Germline V gives CDR1 ENHRY, CDR2 SYGVKD. The CDR3 extends over 14 amino acids. V lost 0 bases, J lost 5 bases, and 2 bases stayed unmatched. The CDR3 nucleotides read TGTGCCATCAGTGAGTCGACAGGGGTGGAGACCCAGTACTTC. It yields the protein CAISESTGVETQYF.

This chain uses TRBV7-9 with TRBJ2-2, with D uncertain. Trimming took 4 bases from V and 0 from J, leaving 9 bases between them. The length of the CDR3 is 15 residues. Germline lookup yields CDR1 SEHNR and CDR2 FQNEAQ (reference sequence). CDR3 sequence: CASSSPLSNTGELFF. The CDR3, as DNA: TGTGCCAGCAGCTCCCCCCTTTCGAACACCGGGGAGCTGTTTTTT.

The chain combines TRBV10-2 with TRBJ1-4; D call uncertain. The CDR3 runs 14 residues. With 5 bases removed from V and 3 bases from J, the gap between germline ends came to 10 bases. The germline V gene has CDR1 WSHSY and CDR2 SAAADI. In DNA, the CDR3 is TGCGCCAGCAGTAGGCCCGGGGCTAATGAAAAACTGTTTTTT. It encodes CASSRPGANEKLFF.

The chain has TRBV5-1 and TRBJ1-1; 12 bases are shared with TRBD1. This CDR3 has 15 residues. V lost 3 bases and J lost 5; bases outside the gene matches: 5. Germline V gene lookup returns CDR1 SGHRS and CDR2 YFSETQ. The CDR3 nucleotides are TGCGCCAGCAGCTGGACGGGACAGGGGGCGACTGAAGCTTTCTTT. Translating gives CASSWTGQGATEAFF.

The chain combines TRBV5-4 with TRBJ2-3, with D possibly being TRBD2 (5 bases). The germline V and J ends were trimmed by 0 bases and 0 bases, with 20 bases remaining between them. CDR1 and CDR2 (germline): SGHNT, YYREEE (reference sequence). The CDR3 loop spans 19 amino acids. In nucleotides, the CDR3 is TGTGCCAGCAGCTTGGCGGCTAGCAGACGACCTGCTAGCACAGATACGCAGTATTTT. It yields the protein CASSLAASRRPASTDTQYF.

The chain is built from TRBV2 and TRBJ2-6; 7 bases line up with TRBD1. This CDR3 has 15 amino acids. Germline CDR1 is SNHLY and CDR2 is FYNNEI. V shed 6 bases and J 2 bases; nucleotides not matched to a gene: 4. CDR3 sequence: CASSQTGTGANVLTF. CDR3 in DNA: TGTGCCAGCAGCCAGACAGGGACTGGGGCCAACGTCCTGACTTTC.

The chain employs TRBV9 and TRBJ2-3, with 8 bases that match TRBD1. The CDR3 has 16 amino acids. V lost 1 base, J lost 2 bases, and 6 bases stayed unmatched. Looked up from germline, CDR1 is SGDLS and CDR2 is YYNGEE. The CDR3 region is CASSVSGGYDTDTQYF. In DNA form, the CDR3 reads TGTGCCAGCAGCGTATCAGGGGGCTATGACACAGATACGCAGTATTTT.

This clone was observed once. CDR3: CASSQRGLAGRYEQYF. DNA of the CDR3: TGCGCCAGCAGCCAGCGCGGACTAGCGGGGCGCTACGAGCAGTACTTC. J is TRBJ2-7 and V is TRBV4-3, with 12 bases identical to TRBD2. The CDR3 runs to 16 residues. The junction had 6 bases not matched to a gene; V was cut back by 3 bases and J by 3 bases. From germline, CDR1 is LGHNA and CDR2 YSLEER.